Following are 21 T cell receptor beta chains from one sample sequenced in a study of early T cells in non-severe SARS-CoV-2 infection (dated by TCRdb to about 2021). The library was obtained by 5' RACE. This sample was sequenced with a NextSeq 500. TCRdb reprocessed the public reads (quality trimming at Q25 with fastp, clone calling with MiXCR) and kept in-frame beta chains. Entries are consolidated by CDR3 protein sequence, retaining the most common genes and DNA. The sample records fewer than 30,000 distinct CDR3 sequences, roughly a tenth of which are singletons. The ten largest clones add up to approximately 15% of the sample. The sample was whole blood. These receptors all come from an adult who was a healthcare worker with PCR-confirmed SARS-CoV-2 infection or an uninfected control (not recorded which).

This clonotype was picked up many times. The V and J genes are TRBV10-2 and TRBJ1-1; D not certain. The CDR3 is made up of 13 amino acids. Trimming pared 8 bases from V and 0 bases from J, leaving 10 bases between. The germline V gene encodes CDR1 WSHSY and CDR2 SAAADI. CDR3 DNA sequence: TGCGCCAGCTTCGGACCCATGAACACTGAAGCTTTCTTT. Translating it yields CASFGPMNTEAFF.

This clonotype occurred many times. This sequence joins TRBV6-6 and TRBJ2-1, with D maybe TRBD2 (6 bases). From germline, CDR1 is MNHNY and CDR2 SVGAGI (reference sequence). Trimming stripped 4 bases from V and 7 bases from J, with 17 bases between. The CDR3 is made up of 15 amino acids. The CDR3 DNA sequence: TGTGCCAGCAGTTCGAGCCGAAGCAGCGGGAATGAGCAGTTCTTC. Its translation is CASSSSRSSGNEQFF.

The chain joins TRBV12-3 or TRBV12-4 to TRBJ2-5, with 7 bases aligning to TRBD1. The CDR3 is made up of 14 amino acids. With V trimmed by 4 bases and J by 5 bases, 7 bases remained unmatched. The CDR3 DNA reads TGTGCCAGCAGTTCCAGACAGGGATCGGAGACCCAGTACTTC. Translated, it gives CASSSRQGSETQYF.

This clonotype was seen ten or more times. CDR3 protein: CASSPGANYGYTF. CDR3 in DNA: TGTGCCAGCAGTCCCGGAGCTAACTATGGCTACACCTTC. The rearrangement links TRBV6-6 to TRBJ1-2; D is undetermined. This CDR3 is 13 amino acids long. Germline CDR1 MNHNY, CDR2 SVGAGI (reference sequence). V dropped 5 bases and J dropped 0 bases, with 7 bases sitting between them.

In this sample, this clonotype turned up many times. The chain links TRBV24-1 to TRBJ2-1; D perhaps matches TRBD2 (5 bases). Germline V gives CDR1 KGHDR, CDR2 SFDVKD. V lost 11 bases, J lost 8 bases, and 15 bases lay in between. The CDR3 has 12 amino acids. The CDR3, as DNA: TGTGCCAGCCGGGGTAGCTCGGATGAGCAGTTCTTC. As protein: CASRGSSDEQFF.

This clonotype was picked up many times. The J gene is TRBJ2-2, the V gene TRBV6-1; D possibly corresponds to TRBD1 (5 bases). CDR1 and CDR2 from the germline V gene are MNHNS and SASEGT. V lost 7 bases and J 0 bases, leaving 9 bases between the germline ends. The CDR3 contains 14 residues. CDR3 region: CASIRQTNTGELFF. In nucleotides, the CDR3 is TGTGCCAGCATACGACAGACGAACACCGGGGAGCTGTTTTTT.

CDR3 sequence: CASSRDSGSNEKLFF. CDR3 DNA sequence: TGTGCCAGTAGCCGGGACAGCGGTTCTAATGAAAAACTGTTTTTT. The V gene is TRBV19, the J gene TRBJ1-4; 7 nucleotides align to TRBD1. CDR3 size: 15 residues. With 6 bases clipped from V and 3 bases from J, the junction kept 7 bases outside the gene matches. Germline V gives CDR1 LNHDA, CDR2 SQIVND (reference sequence).

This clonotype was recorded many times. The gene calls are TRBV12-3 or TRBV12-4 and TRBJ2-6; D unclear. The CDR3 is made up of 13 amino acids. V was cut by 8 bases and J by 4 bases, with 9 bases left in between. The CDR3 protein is CASRASGANVLTF. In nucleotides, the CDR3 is TGTGCCAGCCGGGCGTCCGGGGCCAACGTCCTGACTTTC.

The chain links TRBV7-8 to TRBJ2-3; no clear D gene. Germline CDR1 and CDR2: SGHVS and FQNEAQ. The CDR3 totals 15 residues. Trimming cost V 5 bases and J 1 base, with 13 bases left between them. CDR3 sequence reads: CASSPLVLGTDTQYF. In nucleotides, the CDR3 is TGTGCCAGCAGCCCCTTGGTCCTTGGCACAGATACGCAGTATTTT.

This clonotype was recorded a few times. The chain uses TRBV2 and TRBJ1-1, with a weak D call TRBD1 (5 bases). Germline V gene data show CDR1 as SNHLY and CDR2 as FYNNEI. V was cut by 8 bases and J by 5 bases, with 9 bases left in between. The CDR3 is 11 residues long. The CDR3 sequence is CASLGDTEAFF. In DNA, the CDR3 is TGTGCCAGCTTAGGGGATACTGAAGCTTTCTTT. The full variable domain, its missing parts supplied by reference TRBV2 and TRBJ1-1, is EPEVTQTPSHQVTQMGQEVILRCVPISNHLYFYWYRQILGQKVEFLVSFYNNEISEKSEIFDDQFSVERPDGSNFTLKIRSTKLEDSAMYFCASLGDTEAFFGQGTRLTVV.

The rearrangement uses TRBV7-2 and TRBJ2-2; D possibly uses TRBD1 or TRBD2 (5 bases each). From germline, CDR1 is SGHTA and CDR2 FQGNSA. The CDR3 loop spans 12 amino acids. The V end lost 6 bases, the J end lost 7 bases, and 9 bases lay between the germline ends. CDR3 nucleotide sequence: TGTGCCAGCAGACGGGACCGCGGGGAGCTGTTTTTT. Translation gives CASRRDRGELFF.

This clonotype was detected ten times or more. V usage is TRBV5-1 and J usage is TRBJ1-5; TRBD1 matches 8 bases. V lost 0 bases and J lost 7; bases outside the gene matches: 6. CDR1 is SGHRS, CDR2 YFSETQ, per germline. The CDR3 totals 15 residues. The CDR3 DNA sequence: TGCGCCAGCAGCTTGGAGCAGGGGGCTTGGCAGCCCCAGCATTTT. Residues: CASSLEQGAWQPQHF.

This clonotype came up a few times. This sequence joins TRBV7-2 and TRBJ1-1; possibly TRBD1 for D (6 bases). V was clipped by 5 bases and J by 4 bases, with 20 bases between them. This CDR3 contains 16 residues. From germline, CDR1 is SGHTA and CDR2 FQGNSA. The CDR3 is CASSPSVSGGSTEAFF. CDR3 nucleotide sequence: TGTGCCAGCAGCCCCTCCGTTTCCGGGGGCTCCACTGAAGCTTTCTTT.

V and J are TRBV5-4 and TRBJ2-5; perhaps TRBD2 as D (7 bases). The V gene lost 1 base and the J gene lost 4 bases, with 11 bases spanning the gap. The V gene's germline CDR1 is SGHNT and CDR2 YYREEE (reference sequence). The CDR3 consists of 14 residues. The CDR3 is CASSLPAGAETQYF. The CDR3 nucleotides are TGTGCCAGCAGCTTGCCCGCGGGGGCAGAGACCCAGTACTTC.

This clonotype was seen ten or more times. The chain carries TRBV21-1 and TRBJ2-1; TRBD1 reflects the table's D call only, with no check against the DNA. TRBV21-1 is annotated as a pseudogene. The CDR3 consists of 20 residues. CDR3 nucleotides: TGTGCCAGCAGCAAAGTGTCCCAGCTTCGATGGGGATGGCAGTGTAATGAGCAGTTCTTC. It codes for CASSKVSQLRWGWQCNEQFF.

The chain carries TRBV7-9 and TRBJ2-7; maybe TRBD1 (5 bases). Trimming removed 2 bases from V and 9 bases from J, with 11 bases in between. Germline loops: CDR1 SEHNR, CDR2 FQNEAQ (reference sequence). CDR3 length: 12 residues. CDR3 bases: TGTGCCAGCAGCTTACTCCAGGGCGGGCAGTACTTC. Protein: CASSLLQGGQYF.

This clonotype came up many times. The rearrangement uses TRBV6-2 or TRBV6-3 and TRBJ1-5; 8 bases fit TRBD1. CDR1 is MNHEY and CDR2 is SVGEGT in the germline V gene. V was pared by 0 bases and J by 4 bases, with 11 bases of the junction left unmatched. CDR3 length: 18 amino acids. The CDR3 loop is CASSYSIAGQELNQPQHF. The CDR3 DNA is TGTGCCAGCAGTTACTCGATTGCGGGACAGGAACTGAATCAGCCCCAGCATTTT.

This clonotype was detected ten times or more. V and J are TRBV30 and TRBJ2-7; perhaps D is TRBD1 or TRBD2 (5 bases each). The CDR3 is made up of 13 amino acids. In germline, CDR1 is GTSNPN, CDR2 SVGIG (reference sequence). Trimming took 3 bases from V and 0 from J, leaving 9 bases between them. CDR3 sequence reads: CAWSRGRSYEQYF. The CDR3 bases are TGTGCCTGGAGCCGGGGCCGCTCCTACGAGCAGTACTTC.

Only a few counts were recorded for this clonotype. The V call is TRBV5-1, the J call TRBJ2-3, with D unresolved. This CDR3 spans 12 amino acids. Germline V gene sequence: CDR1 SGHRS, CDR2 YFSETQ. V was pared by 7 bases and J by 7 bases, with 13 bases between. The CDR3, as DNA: TGCGCCAGCGGGTTAGACTGGCATACGCAGTATTTT. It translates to CASGLDWHTQYF. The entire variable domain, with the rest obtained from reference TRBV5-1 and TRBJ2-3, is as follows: KAGVTQTPRYLIKTRGQQVTLSCSPISGHRSVSWYQQTPGQGLQFLFEYFSETQRNKGNFPGRFSGRQFSNSRSEMNVSTLELGDSALYLCASGLDWHTQYFGPGTRLTVL.

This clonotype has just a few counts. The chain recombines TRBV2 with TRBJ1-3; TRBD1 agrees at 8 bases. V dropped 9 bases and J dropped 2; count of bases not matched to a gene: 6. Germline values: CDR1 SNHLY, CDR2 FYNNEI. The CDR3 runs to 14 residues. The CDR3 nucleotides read TGTGCCAGGGGGCGACAGGGGACTGGAAACACCATATATTTT. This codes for CARGRQGTGNTIYF.

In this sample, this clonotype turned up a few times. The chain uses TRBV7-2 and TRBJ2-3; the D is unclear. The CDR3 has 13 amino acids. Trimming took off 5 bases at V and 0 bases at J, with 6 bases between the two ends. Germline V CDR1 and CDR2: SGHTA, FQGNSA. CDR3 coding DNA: TGTGCCAGCAGCATACTGAGCACAGATACGCAGTATTTT. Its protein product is CASSILSTDTQYF.